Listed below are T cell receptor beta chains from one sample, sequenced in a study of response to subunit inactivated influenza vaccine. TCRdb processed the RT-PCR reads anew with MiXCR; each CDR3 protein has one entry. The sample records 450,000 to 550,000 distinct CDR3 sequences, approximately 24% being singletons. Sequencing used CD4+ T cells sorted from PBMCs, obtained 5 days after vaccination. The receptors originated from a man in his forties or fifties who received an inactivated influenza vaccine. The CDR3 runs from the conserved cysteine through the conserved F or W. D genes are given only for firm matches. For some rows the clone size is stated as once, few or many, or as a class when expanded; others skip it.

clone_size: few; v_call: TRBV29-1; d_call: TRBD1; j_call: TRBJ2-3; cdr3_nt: TGCAGCGTTCCCACCGGGACAGGGAACACAGATACGCAGTATTTT; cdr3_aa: CSVPTGTGNTDTQYF
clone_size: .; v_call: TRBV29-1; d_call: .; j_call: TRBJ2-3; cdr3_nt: TGCAGCGGGCGGCGAGGGACGGGGACAGATACGCAGTATTTT; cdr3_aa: CSGRRGTGTDTQYF
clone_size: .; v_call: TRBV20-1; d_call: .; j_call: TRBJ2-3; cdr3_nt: TGCAGTGCTAGAGAGGTCGGGGGGCAAACAGATACGCAGTATTTT; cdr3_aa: CSAREVGGQTDTQYF
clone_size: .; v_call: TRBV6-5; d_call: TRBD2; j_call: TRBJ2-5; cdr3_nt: TGTGCCAGCAGTTACCGGCGGGGGGGCGGAGAGACCCAGTACTTC; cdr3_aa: CASSYRRGGGETQYF
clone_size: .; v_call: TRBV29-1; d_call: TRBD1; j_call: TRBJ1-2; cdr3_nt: TGCAGCGTTGTGGCAGGGGGCGTCTATGGCTACACCTTC; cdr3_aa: CSVVAGGVYGYTF
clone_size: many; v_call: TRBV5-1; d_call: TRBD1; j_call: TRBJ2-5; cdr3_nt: TGCGCCAGCAGCGCTGGGACAGGCTTCCAAGAGACCCAGTACTTC; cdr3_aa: CASSAGTGFQETQYF
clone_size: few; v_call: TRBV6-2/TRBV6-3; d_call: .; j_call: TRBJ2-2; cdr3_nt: TGTGCCAGCAGTTACTCCCCCGGGGTTCGGGAGAACACCGGGGAGCTGTTTTTT; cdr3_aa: CASSYSPGVRENTGELFF
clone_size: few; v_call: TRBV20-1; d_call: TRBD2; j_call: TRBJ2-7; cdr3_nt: TGCAGTGCTAGAGATCGGACTAGCGGGAGCCCCGGCGCCTACGAGCAGTACTTC; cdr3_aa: CSARDRTSGSPGAYEQYF
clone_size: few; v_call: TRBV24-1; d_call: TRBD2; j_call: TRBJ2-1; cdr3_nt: TGTGCCACCAGTGACCTAGGGAGGGGTGAGCAGTTCTTC; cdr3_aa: CATSDLGRGEQFF
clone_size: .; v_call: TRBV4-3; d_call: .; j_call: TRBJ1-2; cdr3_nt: TGCGCCAGCAGCCAAGAGGGGAGAGGGTATGGCTACACCTTC; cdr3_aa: CASSQEGRGYGYTF